One and the same sample provided the 4 T cell receptor beta chains below, sequenced in a study of CD8 T cells in ankylosing spondylitis. TCRdb analysed the 5' RACE reads with MiXCR anew, one entry per CDR3 protein. The sample consists of 150,000 to 200,000 distinct CDR3 sequences, about 20% of them appearing once. Sequencing used blood, either unsorted or a sorted T cell fraction (not recorded which). These receptors originate from a male donor aged 5 to 30 with ankylosing spondylitis or in good health (not recorded which).

In its sample, this clonotype was seen many times. V usage is TRBV12-3 or TRBV12-4 and J usage is TRBJ2-2; 8 nucleotides line up with TRBD1. With V trimmed by 6 bases and J by 6 bases, 3 bases remained unmatched. CDR3 length: 13 amino acids. CDR3 sequence reads: CASRPTGAGELFF. The CDR3 nucleotides read TGTGCCAGCAGGCCGACAGGGGCCGGGGAGCTGTTTTTT.

In this sample, this clonotype turned up many times. The chain links TRBV24-1 to TRBJ2-2; 11 nucleotides line up with TRBD2. Germline V gives CDR1 KGHDR, CDR2 SFDVKD. This CDR3 comprises 15 residues. J gave up 5 bases and V 6 bases, and 4 bases lay outside the gene matches. CDR3 sequence reads: CATSPLAGGTGELFF. DNA for the CDR3: TGTGCCACCAGTCCGTTAGCGGGAGGGACCGGGGAGCTGTTTTTT.

The chain couples TRBV10-2 to TRBJ2-1; 7 nucleotides align to TRBD2. This CDR3 has 13 amino acids. V shed 7 bases, J shed 3 bases, and the junction held 3 bases outside the gene matches. In germline, CDR1 is WSHSY, CDR2 SAAADI. CDR3 residues: CASTSGLYNEQFF. CDR3 nucleotides: TGCGCCAGCACTAGCGGCCTCTACAATGAGCAGTTCTTC.

This clonotype was recorded at least ten times. The genes are TRBV9 and TRBJ2-5; TRBD1 or TRBD2 may be the D gene (5 bases each). Between the trimmed V and J ends, which lost 0 bases and 7 bases, there was a span of 16 bases. Germline CDR1 and CDR2: SGDLS and YYNGEE. This CDR3 is 15 amino acids long. CDR3 sequence: CASSVEGSAGRTQYF. The DNA for the CDR3 is TGTGCCAGCAGCGTAGAGGGGAGTGCCGGTCGGACCCAGTACTTC.